This T cell receptor (beta chain) is drawn from a study of T cell repertoires in cytomegalovirus infection. Many counts were recorded for this clonotype. Its antigen remains unknown. TCRdb analysed the reads with MiXCR anew, one entry per CDR3 protein. The repertoire holds under 850,000 distinct CDR3 sequences, around 31% seen once, with roughly 18% in the top ten. Trimming cost V 1 base and J 17 bases, with 18 bases left between them. The CDR3 extends over 14 amino acids. The V gene's germline CDR1 is SGHTA and CDR2 FQGNSA. The specimen comprised cultured PBMCs, sampled from culture after CMV antigen stimulation. This chain uses TRBV7-2 with TRBJ1-6; D is ambiguous. The clonotype originates from a human donor in good health (CMV status not recorded). Some clones in this sample may be carry-over from other donors' samples. CDR3 amino acids: CASSLVRQVHPVHF. CDR3 in DNA: TGTGCCAGCAGCTTAGTGCGGCAGGTCCATCCGGTCCACTTT.